This TCR beta chain is drawn from a study of T cells in Graves' hyperthyroidism and ophthalmopathy. Fresh peripheral blood, 10 ml, was the source of the PBMCs. Turning to this clonotype: Antigen unknown.

Amplified regions were TCR beta CDR3 sequences from RNA transcripts. TCR CDR3 regions were first amplified by RT-PCR with HTBI primers. TCRdb reprocessed the multiplex PCR reads with MiXCR, giving one entry per CDR3 protein. Here the sample spans 300,000 to 400,000 distinct CDR3 sequences, approximately 15% being singletons. Germline V gene lookup returns CDR1 MDHEN and CDR2 SYDVKM. Trimming cost V 6 bases and J 5 bases; bases outside gene matches: 17. The CDR3 spans 19 residues. Broader study findings: In the blood, most expanded thyroid clonotypes above 0.001 appeared as well.

This sequence joins TRBV28 and TRBJ1-6; TRBD1 agrees at 9 bases. The sequencing sample was made of blood. The sequence was collected from a woman in her twenties or thirties with Graves' hyperthyroidism. The CDR3 DNA is TGTGCCAGCAGCCTATGGGCCATTGCGACAGGGGGAAATAATTCACCCCTCCACTTT. This translates into CASSLWAIATGGNNSPLHF.